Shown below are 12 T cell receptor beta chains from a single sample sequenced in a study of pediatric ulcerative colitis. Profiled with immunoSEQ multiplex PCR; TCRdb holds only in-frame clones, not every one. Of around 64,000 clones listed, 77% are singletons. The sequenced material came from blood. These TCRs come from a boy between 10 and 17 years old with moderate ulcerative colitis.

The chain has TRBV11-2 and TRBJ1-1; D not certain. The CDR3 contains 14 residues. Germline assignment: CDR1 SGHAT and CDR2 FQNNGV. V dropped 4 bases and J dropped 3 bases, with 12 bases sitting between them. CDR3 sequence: CASSSAGSYTEAFF. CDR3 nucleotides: TGTGCCAGCAGCTCTGCAGGTAGTTACACTGAAGCTTTCTTT.

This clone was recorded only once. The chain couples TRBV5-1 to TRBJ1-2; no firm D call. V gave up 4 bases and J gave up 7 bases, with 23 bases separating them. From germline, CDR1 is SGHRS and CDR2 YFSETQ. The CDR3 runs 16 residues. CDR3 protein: CASSLQSGSLRGGYTF. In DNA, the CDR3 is TGCGCCAGCAGCCTTCAGTCGGGTTCACTCCGGGGTGGCTACACCTTC.

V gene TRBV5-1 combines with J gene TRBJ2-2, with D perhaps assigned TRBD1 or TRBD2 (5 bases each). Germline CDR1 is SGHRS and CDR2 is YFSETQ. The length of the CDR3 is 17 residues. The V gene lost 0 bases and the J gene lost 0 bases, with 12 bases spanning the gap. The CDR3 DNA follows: TGCGCCAGCAGCTTGGCCGGGGCAGGACCGAACACCGGGGAGCTGTTTTTT. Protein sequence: CASSLAGAGPNTGELFF.

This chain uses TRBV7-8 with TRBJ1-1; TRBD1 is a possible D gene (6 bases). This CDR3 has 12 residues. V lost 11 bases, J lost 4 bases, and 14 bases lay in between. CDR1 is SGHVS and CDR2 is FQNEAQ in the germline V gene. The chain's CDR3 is CAGSKGVTEAFF. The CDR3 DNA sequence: TGTGCCGGCTCAAAGGGGGTCACTGAAGCTTTCTTT.

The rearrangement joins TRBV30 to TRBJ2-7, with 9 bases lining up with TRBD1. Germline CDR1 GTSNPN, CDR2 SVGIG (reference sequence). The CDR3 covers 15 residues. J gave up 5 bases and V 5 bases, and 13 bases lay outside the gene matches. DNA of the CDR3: TGTGCCTGGGGGGGGCGGGACAGGGATTCTGACGAGCAGTACTTC. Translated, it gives CAWGGRDRDSDEQYF.

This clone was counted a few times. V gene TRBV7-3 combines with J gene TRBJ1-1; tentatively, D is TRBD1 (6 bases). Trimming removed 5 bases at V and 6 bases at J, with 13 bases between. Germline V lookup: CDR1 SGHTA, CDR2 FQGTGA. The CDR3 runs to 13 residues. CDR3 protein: CASSMDRKSEAFF. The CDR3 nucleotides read TGTGCCAGCAGCATGGACAGAAAATCTGAAGCTTTCTTT.

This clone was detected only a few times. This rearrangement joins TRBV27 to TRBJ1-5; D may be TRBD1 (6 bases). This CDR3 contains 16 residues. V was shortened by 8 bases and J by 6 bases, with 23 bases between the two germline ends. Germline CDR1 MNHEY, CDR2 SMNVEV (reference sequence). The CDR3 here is CASRYRGSGGGQPQHF. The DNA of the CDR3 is TGTGCCAGCCGTTACCGGGGGTCGGGGGGCGGTCAGCCCCAGCATTTT.

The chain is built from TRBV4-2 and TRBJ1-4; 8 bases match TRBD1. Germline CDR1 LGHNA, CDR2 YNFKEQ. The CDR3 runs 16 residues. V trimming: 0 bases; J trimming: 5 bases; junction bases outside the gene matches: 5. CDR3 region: CASSQDGTGRNEKLFF. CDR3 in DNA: TGTGCCAGCAGCCAAGATGGGACAGGCAGGAATGAAAAACTGTTTTTT.

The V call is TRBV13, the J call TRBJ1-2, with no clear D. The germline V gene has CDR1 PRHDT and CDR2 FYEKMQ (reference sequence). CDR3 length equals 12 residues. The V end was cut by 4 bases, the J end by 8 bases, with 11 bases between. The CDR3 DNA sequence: TGTGCCAGCAGCTACTTATTGGGCGGCTACACCTTC. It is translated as CASSYLLGGYTF.

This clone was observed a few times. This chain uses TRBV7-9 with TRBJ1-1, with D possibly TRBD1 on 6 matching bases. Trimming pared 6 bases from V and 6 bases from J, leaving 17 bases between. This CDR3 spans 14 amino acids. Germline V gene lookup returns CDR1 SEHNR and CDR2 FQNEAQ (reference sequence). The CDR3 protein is CASRSRGQPAEAFF. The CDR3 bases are TGTGCCAGCAGAAGTCGCGGACAGCCAGCTGAAGCTTTCTTT. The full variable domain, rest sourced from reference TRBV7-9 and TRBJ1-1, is DTGVSQNPRHKITKRGQNVTFRCDPISEHNRLYWYRQTLGQGPEFLTYFQNEAQLEKSRLLSDRFSAERPKGSFSTLEIQRTEQGDSAMYLCASRSRGQPAEAFFGQGTRLTVV.

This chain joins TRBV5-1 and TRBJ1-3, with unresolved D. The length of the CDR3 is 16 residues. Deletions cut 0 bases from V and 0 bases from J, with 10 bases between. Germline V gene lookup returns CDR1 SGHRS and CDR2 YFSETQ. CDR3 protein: CASSLGPMSSGNTIYF. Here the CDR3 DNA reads TGCGCCAGCAGCTTGGGGCCCATGAGCTCTGGAAACACCATATATTTT.

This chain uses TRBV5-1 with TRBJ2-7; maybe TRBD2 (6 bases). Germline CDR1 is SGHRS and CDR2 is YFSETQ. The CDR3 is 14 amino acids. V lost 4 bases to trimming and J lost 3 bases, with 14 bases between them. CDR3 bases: TGCGCCAGCAGCCGCTGGACGGGGGACTACGAGCAGTACTTC. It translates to CASSRWTGDYEQYF. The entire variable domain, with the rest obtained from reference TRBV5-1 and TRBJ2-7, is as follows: KAGVTQTPRYLIKTRGQQVTLSCSPISGHRSVSWYQQTPGQGLQFLFEYFSETQRNKGNFPGRFSGRQFSNSRSEMNVSTLELGDSALYLCASSRWTGDYEQYFGPGTRLTVT.